This T cell receptor (beta chain) appears in the sequencing data of a study of PD-1 blockade in mismatch repair-deficient tumors. For the study at large: Patients had approximately 12 mismatch repair-deficient cancer types, all previously treated and progressing.

Findings of the study overall: Tumor-resident clones, often absent from pretreatment blood, expanded after pembrolizumab and then contracted.

As regards this clone: Its matching antigen is unknown.

Profiled with immunoSEQ multiplex PCR; TCRdb holds only in-frame clones, not every one. The sample yields around 9,400 clones, 85% to 90% seen once. Looked up from germline, CDR1 is SGHDN and CDR2 is FVKESK. The CDR3 is 15 residues long. V was shortened by 1 base and J by 5 bases, with 13 bases between the two germline ends. TCR sequencing covered a few patients who responded to pembrolizumab. This material consisted of PBMCs, taken almost 47 weeks after starting pembrolizumab. This chain connects TRBV14 to TRBJ2-3; a possible D gene is TRBD2 (6 bases). The receptor was derived from an adult with mismatch repair-deficient cancer. The CDR3 region is CASSQVWEAGDTQYF. The DNA of the CDR3 is TGTGCCAGCAGCCAAGTATGGGAGGCCGGAGATACGCAGTATTTT. Drawing the rest from reference TRBV14 and TRBJ2-3, the complete variable domain is EAGVTQFPSHSVIEKGQTVTLRCDPISGHDNLYWYRRVMGKEIKFLLHFVKESKQDESGMPNNRFLAERTGGTYSTLKVQPAELEDSGVYFCASSQVWEAGDTQYFGPGTRLTVL.